This T cell receptor (beta chain) is from a study of neurological immune-mediated disorders. TCRdb reanalysed the 5' RACE reads using MiXCR and keeps one entry per CDR3 protein. This table holds under 90,000 distinct CDR3 sequences, under 4.5% found once. This CDR3 is 15 amino acids long. The V and J ends lost 2 bases and 5 bases, in that order; junction bases with no gene match: 7. Germline V gives CDR1 SGHTA, CDR2 FQGNSA. Points from the study as a whole: Healthy controls had more TCR clonal expansion than multiple sclerosis, which showed the least, whereas HTLV-1-associated myelopathy showed the most.

This clonotype came up many times. As yet, its antigen is unknown. The sequencing sample was made of PBMCs. The chain recombines TRBV7-2 with TRBJ2-5; TRBD1 agrees at 8 bases. This TCR derives from a woman between 50 and 59 years old with multiple sclerosis. DNA for the CDR3: TGTGCCAGCAGCTTAAGTTCAGGGGGCTATGAGACCCAGTACTTC. Its translation: CASSLSSGGYETQYF. The variable domain in full, completed from reference TRBV7-2 and TRBJ2-5, reads GAGVSQSPSNKVTEKGKDVELRCDPISGHTALYWYRQSLGQGLEFLIYFQGNSAPDKSGLPSDRFSAERTGGSVSTLTIQRTQQEDSAVYLCASSLSSGGYETQYFGPGTRLLVL.